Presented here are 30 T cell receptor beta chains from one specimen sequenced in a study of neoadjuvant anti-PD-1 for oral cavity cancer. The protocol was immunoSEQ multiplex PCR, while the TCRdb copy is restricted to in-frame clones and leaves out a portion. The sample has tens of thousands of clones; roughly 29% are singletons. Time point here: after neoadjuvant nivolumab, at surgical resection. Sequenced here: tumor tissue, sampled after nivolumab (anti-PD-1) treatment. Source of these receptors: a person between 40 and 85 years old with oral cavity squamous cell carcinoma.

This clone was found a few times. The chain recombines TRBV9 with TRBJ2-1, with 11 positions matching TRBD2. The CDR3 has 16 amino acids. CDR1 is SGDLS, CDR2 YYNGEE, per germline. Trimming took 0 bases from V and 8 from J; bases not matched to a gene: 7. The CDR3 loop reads CASSVARTSGPHEQFF. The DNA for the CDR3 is TGTGCCAGCAGCGTAGCTCGGACTAGCGGGCCTCATGAGCAGTTCTTC.

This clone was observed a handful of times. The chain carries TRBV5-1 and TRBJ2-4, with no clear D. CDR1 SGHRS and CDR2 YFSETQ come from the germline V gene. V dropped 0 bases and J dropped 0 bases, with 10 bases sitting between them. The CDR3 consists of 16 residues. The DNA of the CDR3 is TGCGCCAGCAGCTTGGAGGGCCTGTCAGCCAAAAACATTCAGTACTTC. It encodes CASSLEGLSAKNIQYF.

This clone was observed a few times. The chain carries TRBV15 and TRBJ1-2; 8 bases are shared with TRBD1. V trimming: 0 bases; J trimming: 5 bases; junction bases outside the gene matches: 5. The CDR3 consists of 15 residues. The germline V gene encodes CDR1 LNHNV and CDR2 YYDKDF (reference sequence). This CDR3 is CATSRDGGTGYGYTF. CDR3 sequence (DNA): TGTGCCACCAGCAGAGATGGAGGGACAGGATATGGCTACACCTTC.

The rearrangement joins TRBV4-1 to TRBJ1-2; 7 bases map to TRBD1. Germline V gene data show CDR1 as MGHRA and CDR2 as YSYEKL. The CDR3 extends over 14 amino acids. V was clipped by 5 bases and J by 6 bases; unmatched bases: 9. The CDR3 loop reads CASSDWTGINGYTF. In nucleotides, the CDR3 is TGCGCCAGCAGCGACTGGACAGGAATAAATGGCTACACCTTC.

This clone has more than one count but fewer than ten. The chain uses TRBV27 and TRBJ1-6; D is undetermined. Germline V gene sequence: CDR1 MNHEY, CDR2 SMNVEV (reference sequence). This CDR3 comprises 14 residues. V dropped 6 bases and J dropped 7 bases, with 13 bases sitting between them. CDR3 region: CASSPAGANSPLHF. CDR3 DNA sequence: TGTGCCAGCAGCCCGGCCGGTGCCAATTCACCCCTCCACTTT.

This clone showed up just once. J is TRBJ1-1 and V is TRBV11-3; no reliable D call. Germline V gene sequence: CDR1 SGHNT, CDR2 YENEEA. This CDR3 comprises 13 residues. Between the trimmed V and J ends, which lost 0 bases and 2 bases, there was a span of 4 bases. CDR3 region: CASSLDYNTEAFF. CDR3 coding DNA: TGTGCCAGCAGCTTAGATTACAACACTGAAGCTTTCTTT.

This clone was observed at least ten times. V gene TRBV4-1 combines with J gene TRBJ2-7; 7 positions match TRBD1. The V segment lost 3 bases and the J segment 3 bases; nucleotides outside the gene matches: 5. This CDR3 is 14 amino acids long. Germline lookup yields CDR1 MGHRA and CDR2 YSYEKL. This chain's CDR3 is CASSQGDSYYEQYF. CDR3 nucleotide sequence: TGCGCCAGCAGCCAGGGGGACAGTTACTACGAGCAGTACTTC.

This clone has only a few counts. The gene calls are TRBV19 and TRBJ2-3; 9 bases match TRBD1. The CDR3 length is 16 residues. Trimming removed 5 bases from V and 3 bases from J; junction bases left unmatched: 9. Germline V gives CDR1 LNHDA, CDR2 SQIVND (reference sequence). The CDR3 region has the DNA TGTGCCAGTAGTGGGTCTTGGGGACAGGGAACAGATACGCAGTATTTT. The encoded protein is CASSGSWGQGTDTQYF.

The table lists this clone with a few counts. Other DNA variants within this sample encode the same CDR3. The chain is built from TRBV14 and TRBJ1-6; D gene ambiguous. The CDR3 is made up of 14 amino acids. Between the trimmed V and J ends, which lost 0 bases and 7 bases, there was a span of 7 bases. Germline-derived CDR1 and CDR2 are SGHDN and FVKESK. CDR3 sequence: CASSQDRGNSPLHF. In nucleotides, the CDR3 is TGTGCCAGCAGCCAAGATAGAGGGAATTCACCCCTCCACTTT.

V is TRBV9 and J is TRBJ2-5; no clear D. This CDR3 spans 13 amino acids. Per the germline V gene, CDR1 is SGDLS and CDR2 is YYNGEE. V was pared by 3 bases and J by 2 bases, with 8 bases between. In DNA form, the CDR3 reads TGTGCCAGCAGCGATGGGTTTCAAGAGACCCAGTACTTC. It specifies CASSDGFQETQYF.

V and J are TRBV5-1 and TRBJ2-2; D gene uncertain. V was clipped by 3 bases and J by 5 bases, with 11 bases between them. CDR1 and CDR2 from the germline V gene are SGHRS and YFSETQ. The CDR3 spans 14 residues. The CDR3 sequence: CASSSMGSTGELFF. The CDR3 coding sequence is TGCGCCAGCAGCTCGATGGGATCAACCGGGGAGCTGTTTTTT. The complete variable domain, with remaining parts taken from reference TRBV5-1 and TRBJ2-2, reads KAGVTQTPRYLIKTRGQQVTLSCSPISGHRSVSWYQQTPGQGLQFLFEYFSETQRNKGNFPGRFSGRQFSNSRSEMNVSTLELGDSALYLCASSSMGSTGELFFGEGSRLTVL.

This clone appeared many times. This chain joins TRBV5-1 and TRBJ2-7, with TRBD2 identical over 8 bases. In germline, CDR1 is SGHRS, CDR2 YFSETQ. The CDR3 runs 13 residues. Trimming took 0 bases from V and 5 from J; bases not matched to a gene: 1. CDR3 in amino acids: CASSLAGGNEQYF. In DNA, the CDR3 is TGCGCCAGCAGCTTGGCGGGAGGGAACGAGCAGTACTTC. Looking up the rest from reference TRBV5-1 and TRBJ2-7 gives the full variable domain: KAGVTQTPRYLIKTRGQQVTLSCSPISGHRSVSWYQQTPGQGLQFLFEYFSETQRNKGNFPGRFSGRQFSNSRSEMNVSTLELGDSALYLCASSLAGGNEQYFGPGTRLTVT.

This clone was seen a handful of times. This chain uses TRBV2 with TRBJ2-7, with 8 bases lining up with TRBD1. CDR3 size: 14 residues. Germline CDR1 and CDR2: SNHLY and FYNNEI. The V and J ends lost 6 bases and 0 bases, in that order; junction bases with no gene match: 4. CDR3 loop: CASRWTGLSYEQYF. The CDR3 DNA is TGTGCCAGCAGGTGGACAGGGCTCTCCTACGAGCAGTACTTC.

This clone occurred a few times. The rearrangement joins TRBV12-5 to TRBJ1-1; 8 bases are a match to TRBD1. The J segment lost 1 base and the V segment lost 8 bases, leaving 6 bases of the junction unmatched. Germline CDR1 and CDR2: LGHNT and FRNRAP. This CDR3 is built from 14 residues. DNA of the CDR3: TGTGCTAGTAAAACCGGGACAGGGAACACTGAAGCTTTCTTT. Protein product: CASKTGTGNTEAFF.

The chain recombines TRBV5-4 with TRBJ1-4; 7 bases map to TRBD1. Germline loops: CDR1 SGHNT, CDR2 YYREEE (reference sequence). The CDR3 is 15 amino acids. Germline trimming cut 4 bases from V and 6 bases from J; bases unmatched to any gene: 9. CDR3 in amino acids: CASSADQGEYEKLFF. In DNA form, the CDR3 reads TGTGCCAGCAGCGCAGACCAGGGGGAATATGAAAAACTGTTTTTT. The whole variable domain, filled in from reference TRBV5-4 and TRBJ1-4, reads ETGVTQSPTHLIKTRGQQVTLRCSSQSGHNTVSWYQQALGQGPQFIFQYYREEENGRGNFPPRFSGLQFPNYSSELNVNALELDDSALYLCASSADQGEYEKLFFGSGTQLSVL.

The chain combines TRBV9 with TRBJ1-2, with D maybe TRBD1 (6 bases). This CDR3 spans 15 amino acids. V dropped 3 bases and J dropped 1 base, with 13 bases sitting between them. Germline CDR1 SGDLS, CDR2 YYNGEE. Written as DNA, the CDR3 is TGTGCCAGCAGCGCCGACAGGACTGATAACTATGGCTACACCTTC. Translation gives CASSADRTDNYGYTF. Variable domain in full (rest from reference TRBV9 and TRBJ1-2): DSGVTQTPKHLITATGQRVTLRCSPRSGDLSVYWYQQSLDQGLQFLIQYYNGEERAKGNILERFSAQQFPDLHSELNLSSLELGDSALYFCASSADRTDNYGYTFGSGTRLTVV.

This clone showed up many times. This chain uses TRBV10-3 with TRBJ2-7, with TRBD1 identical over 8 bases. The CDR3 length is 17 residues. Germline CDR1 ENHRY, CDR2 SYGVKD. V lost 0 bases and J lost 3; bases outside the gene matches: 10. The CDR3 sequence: CAISESRPGQVGYEQYF. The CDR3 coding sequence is TGTGCCATCAGTGAGTCCCGCCCGGGACAGGTGGGCTACGAGCAGTACTTC.

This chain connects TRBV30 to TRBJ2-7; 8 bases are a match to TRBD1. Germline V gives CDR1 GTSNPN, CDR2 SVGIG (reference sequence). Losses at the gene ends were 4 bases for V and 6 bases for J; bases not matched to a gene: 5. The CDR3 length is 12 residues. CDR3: CAWKSTGAEQYF. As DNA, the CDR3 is TGTGCCTGGAAATCGACAGGGGCCGAGCAGTACTTC.

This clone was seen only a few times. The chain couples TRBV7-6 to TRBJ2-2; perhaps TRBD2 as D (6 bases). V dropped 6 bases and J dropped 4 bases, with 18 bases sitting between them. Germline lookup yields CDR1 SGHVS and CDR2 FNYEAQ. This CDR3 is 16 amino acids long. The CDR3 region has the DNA TGTGCCAGCAGACTTTCCCAAGGGACTCCCACCGGGGAGCTGTTTTTT. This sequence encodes CASRLSQGTPTGELFF.

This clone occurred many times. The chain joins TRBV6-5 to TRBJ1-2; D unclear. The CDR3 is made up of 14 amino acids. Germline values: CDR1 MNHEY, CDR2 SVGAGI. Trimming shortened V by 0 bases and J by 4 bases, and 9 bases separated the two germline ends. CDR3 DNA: TGTGCCAGCAGTTACTCCCCCCGGGGCTATGGCTACACCTTC. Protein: CASSYSPRGYGYTF.

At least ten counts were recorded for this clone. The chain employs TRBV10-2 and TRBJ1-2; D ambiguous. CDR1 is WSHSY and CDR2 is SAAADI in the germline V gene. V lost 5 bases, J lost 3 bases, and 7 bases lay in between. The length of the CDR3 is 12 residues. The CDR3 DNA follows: TGCGCCAGCAGTACTGGCGACTATGGCTACACCTTC. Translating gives CASSTGDYGYTF.

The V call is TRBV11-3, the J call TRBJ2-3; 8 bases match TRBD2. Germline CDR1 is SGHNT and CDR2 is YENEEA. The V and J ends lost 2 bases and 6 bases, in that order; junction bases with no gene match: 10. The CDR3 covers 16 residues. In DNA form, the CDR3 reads TGTGCCAGCAGCTTAATGGGCCGGGGGGGCCACGATACGCAGTATTTT. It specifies CASSLMGRGGHDTQYF.

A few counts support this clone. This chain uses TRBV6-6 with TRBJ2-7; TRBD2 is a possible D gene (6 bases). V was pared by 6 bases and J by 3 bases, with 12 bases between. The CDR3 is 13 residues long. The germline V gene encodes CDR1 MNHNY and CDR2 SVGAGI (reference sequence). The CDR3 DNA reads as TGTGCCAGCAGACGACACGGGGGCTACGAGCAGTACTTC. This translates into CASRRHGGYEQYF.

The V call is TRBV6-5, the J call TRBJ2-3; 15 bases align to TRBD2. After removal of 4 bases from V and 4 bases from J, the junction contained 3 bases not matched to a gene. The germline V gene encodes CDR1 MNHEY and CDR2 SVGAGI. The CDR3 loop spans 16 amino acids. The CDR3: CASSFGLAGGADTQYF. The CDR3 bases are TGTGCCAGCAGTTTCGGACTAGCGGGGGGGGCAGATACGCAGTATTTT.

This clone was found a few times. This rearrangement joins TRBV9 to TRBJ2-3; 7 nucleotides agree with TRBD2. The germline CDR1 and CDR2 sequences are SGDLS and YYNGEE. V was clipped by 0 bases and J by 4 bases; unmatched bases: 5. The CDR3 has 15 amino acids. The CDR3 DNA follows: TGTGCCAGCAGCGTAGATCCAGGGAGGGCAGATACGCAGTATTTT. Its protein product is CASSVDPGRADTQYF.

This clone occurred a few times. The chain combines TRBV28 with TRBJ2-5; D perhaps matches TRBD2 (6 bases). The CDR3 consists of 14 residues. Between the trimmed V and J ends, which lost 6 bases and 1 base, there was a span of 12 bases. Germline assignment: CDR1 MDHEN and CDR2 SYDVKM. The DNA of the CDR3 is TGTGCCAGCAGCCCGGTGGGGGGCCAAGAGACCCAGTACTTC. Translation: CASSPVGGQETQYF. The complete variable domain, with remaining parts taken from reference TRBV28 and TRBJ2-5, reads DVKVTQSSRYLVKRTGEKVFLECVQDMDHENMFWYRQDPGLGLRLIYFSYDVKMKEKGDIPEGYSVSREKKERFSLILESASTNQTSMYLCASSPVGGQETQYFGPGTRLLVL.

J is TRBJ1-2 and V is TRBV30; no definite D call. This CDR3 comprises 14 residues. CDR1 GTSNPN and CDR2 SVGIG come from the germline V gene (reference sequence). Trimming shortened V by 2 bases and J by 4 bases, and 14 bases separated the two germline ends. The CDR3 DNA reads TGTGCCTGGAGTCCCCGGACTTATTTCTATGGCTACACCTTC. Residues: CAWSPRTYFYGYTF.

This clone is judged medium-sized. In DNA form, the CDR3 reads TGTGCCAGCAGCCAAGGACAGTCGGCTGGCTACACCTTC. This encodes CASSQGQSAGYTF. V usage is TRBV4-2 and J usage is TRBJ1-2; D may be TRBD1 (5 bases). With 1 base removed from V and 7 bases from J, the gap between germline ends came to 10 bases. Per germline, CDR1 LGHNA and CDR2 YNFKEQ. This CDR3 comprises 13 residues.

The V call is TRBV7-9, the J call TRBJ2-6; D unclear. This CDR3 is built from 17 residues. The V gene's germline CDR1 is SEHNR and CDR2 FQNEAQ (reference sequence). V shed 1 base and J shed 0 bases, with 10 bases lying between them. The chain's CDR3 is CASSLEGWFSGANVLTF. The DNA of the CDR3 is TGTGCCAGCAGCTTAGAGGGTTGGTTCTCTGGGGCCAACGTCCTGACTTTC.

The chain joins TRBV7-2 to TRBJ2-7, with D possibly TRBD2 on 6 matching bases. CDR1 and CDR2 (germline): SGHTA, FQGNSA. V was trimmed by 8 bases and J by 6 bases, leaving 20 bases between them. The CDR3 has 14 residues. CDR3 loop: CASRGNSGVGEQYF. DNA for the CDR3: TGTGCCAGCCGTGGTAACTCGGGGGTTGGCGAGCAGTACTTC.